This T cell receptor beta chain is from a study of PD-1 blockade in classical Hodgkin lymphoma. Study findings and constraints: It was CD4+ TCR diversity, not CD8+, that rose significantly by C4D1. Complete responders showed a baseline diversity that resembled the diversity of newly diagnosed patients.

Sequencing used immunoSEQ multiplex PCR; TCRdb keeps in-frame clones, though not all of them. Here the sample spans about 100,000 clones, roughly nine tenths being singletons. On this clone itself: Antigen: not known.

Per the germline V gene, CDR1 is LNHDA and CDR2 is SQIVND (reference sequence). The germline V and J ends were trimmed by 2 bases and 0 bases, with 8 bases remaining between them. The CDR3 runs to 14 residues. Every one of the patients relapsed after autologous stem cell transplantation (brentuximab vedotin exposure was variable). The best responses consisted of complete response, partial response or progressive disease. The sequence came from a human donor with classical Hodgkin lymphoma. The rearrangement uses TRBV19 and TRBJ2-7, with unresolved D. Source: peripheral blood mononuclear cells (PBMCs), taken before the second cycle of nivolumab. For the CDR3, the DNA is TGTGCCAGTAGTATAACTGGAAGCTCCTACGAGCAGTACTTC. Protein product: CASSITGSSYEQYF. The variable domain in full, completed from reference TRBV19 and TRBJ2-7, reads DGGITQSPKYLFRKEGQNVTLSCEQNLNHDAMYWYRQDPGQGLRLIYYSQIVNDFQKGDIAEGYSVSREKKESFPLTVTSAQKNPTAFYLCASSITGSSYEQYFGPGTRLTVT.